The subject of this entry is one T cell receptor beta chain. This receptor's antigen is unknown. No base-level quality is on record; no much larger clone is a single base apart. Donors were a few dozen systemically healthy Caucasian individuals from Russia aged roughly 6 to 90 years. Each donor gave approximately 9.3 milliliters of peripheral blood, collected into EDTA-treated Vacutainer tubes. Ficoll-Paque density-gradient centrifugation was used to isolate PBMCs, with at least 6.5 million per sample. Trizol reagent was used to extract total RNA from PBMCs, with at least 6 micrograms per sample. For every donor, flow cytometry on a PBMC aliquot measured the percentage of naive CD45RAhigh/CD27high T cells. Spanning cysteine to phenylalanine, the CDR3 consists of 13 amino acids. Just the 39-base CDR3 DNA is kept, in frame starting at base 1. CDR1 SGDLS and CDR2 YYNGEE are derived from the germline V gene. For this chain, trimming is 3 bases at the V end and 11 bases at the J end, and the number of junction bases without a gene match is 9.

These data belong to a study of blood T cells in healthy people across ages (dated by TCRdb to 2014 to 2015). Broadly, across the study: In model experiments, roughly one uniquely barcoded TCR beta cDNA molecule per two T cells was captured by template switching. To avoid experimental bias, donors of different ages were randomly spread across the sequencing lanes. Four age groups were formed from the donors: young (average 16 years), middle-aged (approximately 42), aged (approximately 60) and long-lived (more than 75). Age-related changes in TCR beta repertoire diversity were measured in the study by deep sequencing normalized with unique cDNA molecular identifiers. Using the same blood draw, the study looked at two additional independent replicas of 1 million unique cDNA reads for two donors, one aged 18 to 30 and the other aged 80 or older.

The research as a whole found: Conclusive comparison of naive and antigen-experienced compartments was prevented by the profiling of bulk unsorted PBMCs. Compared with the aged group, the long-lived group had more naive CD4+ T cells, fewer expanded clones and increased TCR diversity, a pattern suggesting age selection. Observed TCR beta diversity per million T cells fell roughly linearly with age, and a significant reduction was already apparent by age roughly 41. A strong correlation was found between observed TCR beta diversity and the percentage of naive T cells measured by flow cytometry. Because donor CMV infection status was unknown, age-related changes in expanded clonotypes were potentially confounded. Total diversity estimates from one million sequenced T cells were considered lower bounds and underestimates.

To prepare the library, 5' RACE was applied. Sequenced using an Illumina HiSeq 2500. A second PCR of roughly 7 to 11 cycles was performed with a sample-barcoded 5' primer and a J-beta primer mix. Each TCR beta cDNA molecule received a unique molecular identifier from a template-switch 5' adaptor carrying 12 random nucleotides. At least 2.5 million CDR3-containing paired-end reads were obtained from each sample. First-strand cDNA synthesis was performed from all RNA using the Mint cDNA synthesis kit, with priming by a TRBC-specific oligonucleotide. All cDNA was treated with uracil-DNA glycosylase and then went through a first 18-cycle PCR with the universal primers M1SS and BC2_uni_R. The original methods were these. For normalization, 1 million high-quality reads, each with a distinct molecular identifier, were randomly selected from each sample. Reads with shared molecular identifiers were discarded instead of being binned into consensus sequences. MiTCR, set to a Q25 quality threshold and the strictest error-elimination algorithm, was used for CDR3 identification, clonotype clustering and error correction. A nonparametric unseen species model using Euler transformation provided a lower-bound estimate of total TCR beta diversity. The public reads were quality trimmed at Q25 with fastp and then assembled into clones with MiXCR by TCRdb, keeping productive beta chains. Records with the same CDR3 protein are collapsed into one entry carrying the most frequent genes and DNA. TCRdb's processing, not the study's, gives the V and J calls here. The sample table contains approximately 900,000 distinct CDR3 sequences; only one count was recorded for roughly 52% of them. Together, the top ten hold under 15% of the sample.

The receptor was isolated from a man under 40 in good health. The V gene is TRBV9 and the J gene is TRBJ2-5, with TRBD2 matching 8 junction bases. Sequencing input: blood. The DNA sequence is as follows: TGTGCCAGCAGCGCCGAAGGGACTAGGGAGCAGTACTTC. Translated, this gives CASSAEGTREQYF.